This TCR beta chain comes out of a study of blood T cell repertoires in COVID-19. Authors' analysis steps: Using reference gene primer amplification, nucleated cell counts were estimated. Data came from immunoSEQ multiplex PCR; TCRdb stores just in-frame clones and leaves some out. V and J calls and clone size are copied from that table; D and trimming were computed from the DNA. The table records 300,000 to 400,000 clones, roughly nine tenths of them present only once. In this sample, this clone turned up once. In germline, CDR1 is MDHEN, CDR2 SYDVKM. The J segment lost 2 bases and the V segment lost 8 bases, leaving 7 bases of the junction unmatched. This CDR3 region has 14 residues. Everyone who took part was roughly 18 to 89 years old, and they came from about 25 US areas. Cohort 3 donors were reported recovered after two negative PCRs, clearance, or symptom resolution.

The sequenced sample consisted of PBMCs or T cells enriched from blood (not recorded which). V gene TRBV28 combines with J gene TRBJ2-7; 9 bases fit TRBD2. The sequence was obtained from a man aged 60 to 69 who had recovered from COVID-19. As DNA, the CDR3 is TGTGCCAGCCAACCGGGACTAGCCCCCTACGAGCAGTACTTC. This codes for CASQPGLAPYEQYF.